This entry lists 28 T cell receptor beta chains sequenced from one sample in a study of T cell changes during pregnancy in multiple sclerosis. Generated by immunoSEQ multiplex PCR, the TCRdb table keeps only in-frame clones and is missing some. This table has approximately 100,000 clones, roughly 93% appearing once. The specimen was peripheral blood, collected in the first trimester of pregnancy. These receptors came from a female donor with multiple sclerosis, enrolled in a pregnancy study.

The chain combines TRBV10-1 with TRBJ2-2, with a weak D call TRBD2 (6 bases). Trimming removed 0 bases from V and 4 bases from J, with 15 bases in between. The length of the CDR3 is 17 residues. CDR1 and CDR2 (germline): WNHNN, SYGVQD (reference sequence). This CDR3 reads CASSESHTGVGTGELFF. The CDR3 DNA reads TGCGCCAGCAGTGAGTCTCATACGGGGGTCGGCACCGGGGAGCTGTTTTTT.

The CDR3 loop is CASSGDRGDTIYF. CDR3 DNA sequence: TGTGCCAGCAGCGGGGACAGGGGAGACACCATATATTTT. The gene calls are TRBV9 and TRBJ1-3, with 10 bases identical to TRBD1. Losses at the gene ends were 3 bases for V and 8 bases for J; bases not matched to a gene: 2. The CDR3 covers 13 residues. CDR1 is SGDLS and CDR2 is YYNGEE in the germline V gene.

This clone occurred once. The chain uses TRBV4-1 and TRBJ2-7, with D perhaps matching TRBD1 (5 bases). The CDR3 sequence is 13 residues long. CDR1 MGHRA and CDR2 YSYEKL come from the germline V gene. V dropped 1 base and J dropped 6 bases, with 10 bases sitting between them. CDR3 in amino acids: CASSQVRESEQYF. DNA of the CDR3: TGCGCCAGCAGCCAAGTCAGGGAAAGCGAGCAGTACTTC.

The V gene is TRBV5-6, the J gene TRBJ1-2, with D uncertain. V shed 0 bases and J shed 4 bases, with 7 bases lying between them. The CDR3 totals 13 residues. Looked up from germline, CDR1 is SGHDT and CDR2 is YYEEEE. CDR3 DNA sequence: TGTGCCAGCAGCTTGGTTCGCGGCTATGGCTACACCTTC. It yields the protein CASSLVRGYGYTF. The whole variable domain, filled in from reference TRBV5-6 and TRBJ1-2, reads DAGVTQSPTHLIKTRGQQVTLRCSPKSGHDTVSWYQQALGQGPQFIFQYYEEEERQRGNFPDRFSGHQFPNYSSELNVNALLLGDSALYLCASSLVRGYGYTFGSGTRLTVV.

CDR3 DNA sequence: TGTGCCAGCAGCCTGGGACTTCTCACGGCCTACGAGCAGTACTTC. Translated, it gives CASSLGLLTAYEQYF. The rearrangement links TRBV5-6 to TRBJ2-7, with a tentative D call TRBD2 (6 bases). V dropped 4 bases and J dropped 2 bases, with 16 bases sitting between them. CDR1 is SGHDT, CDR2 YYEEEE, per germline. The CDR3 has 15 residues.

The chain uses TRBV19 and TRBJ1-2; the match to TRBD1 covers 7 bases. Germline V gene sequence: CDR1 LNHDA, CDR2 SQIVND (reference sequence). This CDR3 has 17 amino acids. V shed 5 bases, J shed 8 bases, and the junction held 20 bases outside the gene matches. The CDR3: CASSLDRNLFPLWGYTF. The CDR3 nucleotides are TGTGCCAGTAGTCTGGACAGGAATTTGTTCCCTCTATGGGGCTACACCTTC.

The chain couples TRBV6-5 to TRBJ2-2, with D possibly being TRBD1 (6 bases). The V end lost 6 bases, the J end lost 6 bases, and 14 bases lay between the germline ends. CDR3 length: 14 amino acids. CDR1 and CDR2 from the germline V gene are MNHEY and SVGAGI. Here the CDR3 DNA reads TGTGCCAGCAGCGTATCAGGGGAAGCCGGGGAGCTGTTTTTT. The encoded protein is CASSVSGEAGELFF.

This chain connects TRBV4-1 to TRBJ2-5; the match to TRBD1 covers 8 bases. This CDR3 spans 15 amino acids. Germline V gene sequence: CDR1 MGHRA, CDR2 YSYEKL. V trimming: 0 bases; J trimming: 5 bases; junction bases outside the gene matches: 5. The CDR3 region has the DNA TGCGCCAGCAGCCAAGAGGGACAGGCGGGGGAGACCCAGTACTTC. It yields the protein CASSQEGQAGETQYF.

The rearrangement links TRBV6-1 to TRBJ1-2; D remains ambiguous. From germline, CDR1 is MNHNS and CDR2 SASEGT. This CDR3 comprises 13 residues. V dropped 1 base and J dropped 1 base, with 4 bases sitting between them. The CDR3 sequence is CASSEGLNYGYTF. Here the CDR3 DNA reads TGTGCCAGCAGTGAAGGTCTTAACTATGGCTACACCTTC.

This chain connects TRBV5-5 to TRBJ1-1; D ambiguous. The CDR3 extends over 13 amino acids. The germline CDR1 and CDR2 sequences are SGHKS and YYEKEE (reference sequence). Trimming pared 1 base from V and 1 base from J, leaving 5 bases between. For the CDR3, the DNA is TGTGCCAGCAGCTTGTATTCGAACACTGAAGCTTTCTTT. Its protein product is CASSLYSNTEAFF.

This chain joins TRBV4-1 and TRBJ1-6; TRBD1 matches 9 bases. Per the germline V gene, CDR1 is MGHRA and CDR2 is YSYEKL. The CDR3 contains 15 residues. Unmatched junction bases numbered 2, after V lost 0 bases and J lost 8 bases. The CDR3 sequence is CASSQDRTGDSPLHF. Here the CDR3 DNA reads TGCGCCAGCAGCCAAGATAGGACAGGGGATTCACCCCTCCACTTT.

The chain joins TRBV9 to TRBJ2-5, with TRBD2 matching over 8 bases. This CDR3 comprises 14 residues. With V trimmed by 2 bases and J by 6 bases, 6 bases remained unmatched. The germline V gene encodes CDR1 SGDLS and CDR2 YYNGEE. CDR3 region: CASSVGLGGQTQYF. The CDR3 bases are TGTGCCAGCAGCGTGGGACTAGGAGGGCAGACCCAGTACTTC.

The rearrangement joins TRBV15 to TRBJ2-2; perhaps TRBD2 as D (5 bases). Germline V gives CDR1 LNHNV, CDR2 YYDKDF (reference sequence). The CDR3 loop spans 16 amino acids. The V gene lost 1 base and the J gene lost 4 bases, with 13 bases spanning the gap. The CDR3 DNA sequence: TGTGCCACCAGCAGAGTAAAGGGAGAAGGCACCGGGGAGCTGTTTTTT. Its protein product is CATSRVKGEGTGELFF.

The chain employs TRBV6-1 and TRBJ1-6; D not certain. The CDR3 totals 14 residues. Trimming cost V 4 bases and J 6 bases, with 10 bases left between them. Germline V gene sequence: CDR1 MNHNS, CDR2 SASEGT. In DNA form, the CDR3 reads TGTGCCAGCAGTGTTCCCGGACTTAATTCACCCCTCCACTTT. Translating gives CASSVPGLNSPLHF.

The chain is built from TRBV5-4 and TRBJ1-1, with TRBD1 as a possible D gene (5 bases). CDR1 is SGHNT, CDR2 YYREEE, per germline (reference sequence). The CDR3 length is 15 residues. V dropped 4 bases and J dropped 4 bases, with 17 bases sitting between them. This CDR3 reads CASSDPNVGGTEAFF. CDR3 bases: TGTGCCAGCAGCGATCCGAACGTCGGGGGCACTGAAGCTTTCTTT. Filled out from reference TRBV5-4 and TRBJ1-1, the complete variable domain reads ETGVTQSPTHLIKTRGQQVTLRCSSQSGHNTVSWYQQALGQGPQFIFQYYREEENGRGNFPPRFSGLQFPNYSSELNVNALELDDSALYLCASSDPNVGGTEAFFGQGTRLTVV.

This chain joins TRBV7-2 and TRBJ1-3; TRBD1 is a possible D gene (5 bases). The length of the CDR3 is 17 residues. Between the trimmed V and J ends, which lost 0 bases and 4 bases, there was a span of 16 bases. Germline assignment: CDR1 SGHTA and CDR2 FQGNSA. The CDR3 protein is CASSLAGSLGGGNTIYF. In DNA, the CDR3 is TGTGCCAGCAGCTTAGCTGGAAGTCTGGGGGGAGGAAACACCATATATTTT.

This sequence joins TRBV10-1 and TRBJ2-1, with D unresolved. The germline CDR1 and CDR2 sequences are WNHNN and SYGVQD (reference sequence). The V and J ends lost 5 bases and 5 bases respectively, with 10 bases between them. This CDR3 has 13 residues. CDR3 DNA: TGCGCCAGCAGTAATAAGAGAGACAATGAGCAGTTCTTC. Protein: CASSNKRDNEQFF.

This clone occurred a few times. J is TRBJ2-7 and V is TRBV27; perhaps TRBD2 as D (6 bases). Looked up from germline, CDR1 is MNHEY and CDR2 is SMNVEV (reference sequence). Trimming stripped 2 bases from V and 4 bases from J, with 12 bases between. CDR3 size: 14 residues. Here the CDR3 DNA reads TGTGCCAGCAGTTTAGGAGGGTACAGTTACGAGCAGTACTTC. Translation gives CASSLGGYSYEQYF.

The CDR3 nucleotides read TGTGCCACTCTGGAGGACAGTCGTTACGAGCAGTACTTC. Protein product: CATLEDSRYEQYF. The V gene is TRBV9, the J gene TRBJ2-7, with a tentative D call TRBD1 (6 bases). V was clipped by 9 bases and J by 4 bases, with 17 bases between them. The germline V gene encodes CDR1 SGDLS and CDR2 YYNGEE. The CDR3 runs to 13 residues.

The chain recombines TRBV19 with TRBJ1-5; 9 nucleotides align to TRBD1. Germline V gene lookup returns CDR1 LNHDA and CDR2 SQIVND (reference sequence). V gave up 6 bases and J gave up 3 bases; unmatched junction bases: 6. The length of the CDR3 is 15 residues. The CDR3 protein is CASRVTGGDNQPQHF. The CDR3 region has the DNA TGTGCCAGTAGAGTAACAGGGGGCGACAATCAGCCCCAGCATTTT.

This clone was seen at least ten times. The V gene is TRBV19, the J gene TRBJ1-5; a possible D gene is TRBD1 (5 bases). Between the trimmed V and J ends, which lost 0 bases and 9 bases, there was a span of 18 bases. Germline lookup yields CDR1 LNHDA and CDR2 SQIVND (reference sequence). The CDR3 runs to 16 residues. In nucleotides, the CDR3 is TGTGCCAGTAGTATAGACGGGACTGCCTTCCTGCGGCCCCAGCATTTT. Encoded protein: CASSIDGTAFLRPQHF.

The chain has TRBV7-9 and TRBJ1-5; TRBD1 matches at 11 bases. In germline, CDR1 is SEHNR, CDR2 FQNEAQ (reference sequence). The CDR3 consists of 15 residues. After removal of 3 bases from V and 6 bases from J, the junction contained 4 bases not matched to a gene. The CDR3 coding sequence is TGTGCCAGCAGCTTCGGGACAGGGGGAAGTCAGCCCCAGCATTTT. Protein: CASSFGTGGSQPQHF.

This chain links TRBV6-5 with TRBJ2-7, with 8 bases identical to TRBD1. Germline CDR1 reads MNHEY; CDR2 reads SVGAGI. This CDR3 has 14 amino acids. The ends lost 0 bases at V and 7 bases at J; junction bases unmatched: 5. The DNA of the CDR3 is TGTGCCAGCAGTTACTCTCAGGGGGCGGGTGAGCAGTACTTC. Protein: CASSYSQGAGEQYF.

In DNA, the CDR3 is TGTGCCAGCAGTGAACTTGACGCAGGGATGAACACTGAAGCTTTCTTT. Amino acid sequence: CASSELDAGMNTEAFF. The genes are TRBV6-1 and TRBJ1-1, with a tentative D call TRBD1 (5 bases). V shed 2 bases and J shed 0 bases, with 13 bases lying between them. CDR1 is MNHNS and CDR2 is SASEGT in the germline V gene. CDR3 size: 16 residues.

The chain recombines TRBV27 with TRBJ1-6; D is ambiguous. Germline V gives CDR1 MNHEY, CDR2 SMNVEV (reference sequence). This CDR3 contains 16 residues. Trimming pared 4 bases from V and 5 bases from J, leaving 15 bases between. CDR3 DNA: TGTGCCAGCAGTTACCTTCCCCTAGCGCATAATTCACCCCTCCACTTT. This translates into CASSYLPLAHNSPLHF.

The V gene is TRBV4-1, the J gene TRBJ2-4; 8 bases map to TRBD2. This CDR3 spans 13 amino acids. From germline, CDR1 is MGHRA and CDR2 YSYEKL. V lost 0 bases and J lost 13; bases outside the gene matches: 5. CDR3 region: CASSQDQAGGQYF. The CDR3 nucleotides are TGCGCCAGCAGCCAAGATCAGGCGGGGGGCCAGTACTTC.

This clone turned up a few times. The chain carries TRBV27 and TRBJ2-2; D may be TRBD1 (5 bases). Per the germline V gene, CDR1 is MNHEY and CDR2 is SMNVEV (reference sequence). V lost 4 bases and J 6 bases, leaving 12 bases between the germline ends. The CDR3 runs 14 residues. This CDR3 reads CASSSTQGAGELFF. In DNA form, the CDR3 reads TGTGCCAGCAGTTCGACGCAGGGTGCCGGGGAGCTGTTTTTT.

The chain couples TRBV19 to TRBJ1-1; D uncertain. The CDR3 is 15 residues long. Germline V lookup: CDR1 LNHDA, CDR2 SQIVND (reference sequence). Between the trimmed V and J ends, which lost 3 bases and 4 bases, there was a span of 15 bases. The CDR3 protein is CASSISWTPRTEAFF. Here the CDR3 DNA reads TGTGCCAGTAGTATCTCGTGGACTCCTCGCACTGAAGCTTTCTTT. The full variable domain, its missing parts supplied by reference TRBV19 and TRBJ1-1, is DGGITQSPKYLFRKEGQNVTLSCEQNLNHDAMYWYRQDPGQGLRLIYYSQIVNDFQKGDIAEGYSVSREKKESFPLTVTSAQKNPTAFYLCASSISWTPRTEAFFGQGTRLTVV.